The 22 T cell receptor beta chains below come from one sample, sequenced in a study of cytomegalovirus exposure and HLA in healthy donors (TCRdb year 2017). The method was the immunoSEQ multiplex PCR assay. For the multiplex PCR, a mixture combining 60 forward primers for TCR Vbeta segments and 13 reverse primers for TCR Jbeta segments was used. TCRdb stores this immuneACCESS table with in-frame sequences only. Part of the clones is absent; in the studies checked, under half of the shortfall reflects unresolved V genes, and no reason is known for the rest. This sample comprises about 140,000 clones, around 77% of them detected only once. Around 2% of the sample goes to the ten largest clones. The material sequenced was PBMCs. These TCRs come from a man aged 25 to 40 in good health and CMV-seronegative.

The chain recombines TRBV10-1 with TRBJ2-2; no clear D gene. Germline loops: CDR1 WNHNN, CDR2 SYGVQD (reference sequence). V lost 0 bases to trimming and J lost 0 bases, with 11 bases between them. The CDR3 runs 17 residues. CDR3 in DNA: TGCGCCAGCAGTGAGTCGTTCGGGTATGCGAACACCGGGGAGCTGTTTTTT. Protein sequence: CASSESFGYANTGELFF.

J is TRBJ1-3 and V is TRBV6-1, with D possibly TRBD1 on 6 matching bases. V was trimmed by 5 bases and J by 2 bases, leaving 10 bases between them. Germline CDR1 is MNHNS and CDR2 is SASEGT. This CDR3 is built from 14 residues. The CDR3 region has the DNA TGTGCCAGCAGTTCTACAGGGACTGGAAACACCATATATTTT. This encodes CASSSTGTGNTIYF.

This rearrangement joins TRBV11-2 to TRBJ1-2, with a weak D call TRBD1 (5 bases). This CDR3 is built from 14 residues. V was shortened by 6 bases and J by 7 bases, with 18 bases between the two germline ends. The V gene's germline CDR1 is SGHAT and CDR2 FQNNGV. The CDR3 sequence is CASSPQGEGRGYTF. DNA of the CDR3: TGTGCCAGCAGTCCCCAGGGCGAAGGCCGTGGCTACACCTTC.

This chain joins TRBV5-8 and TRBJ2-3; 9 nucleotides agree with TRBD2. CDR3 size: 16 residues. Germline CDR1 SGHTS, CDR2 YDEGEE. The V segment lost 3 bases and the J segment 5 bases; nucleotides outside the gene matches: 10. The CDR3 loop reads CASSWAAAGGGDTQYF. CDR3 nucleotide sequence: TGTGCCAGCAGCTGGGCCGCGGCGGGGGGGGGAGATACGCAGTATTTT.

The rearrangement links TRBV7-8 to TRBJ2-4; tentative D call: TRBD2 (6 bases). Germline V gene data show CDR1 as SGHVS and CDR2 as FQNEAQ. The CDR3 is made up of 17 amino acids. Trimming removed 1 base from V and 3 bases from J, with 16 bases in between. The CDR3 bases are TGTGCCAGCAGCTTAGGTATAGCACGGGGAGGCAAAAACATTCAGTACTTC. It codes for CASSLGIARGGKNIQYF. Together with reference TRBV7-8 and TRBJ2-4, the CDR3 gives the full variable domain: GAGVSQSPRYKVAKRGQDVALRCDPISGHVSLFWYQQALGQGPEFLTYFQNEAQLDKSGLPSDRFFAERPEGSVSTLKIQRTQQEDSAVYLCASSLGIARGGKNIQYFGAGTRLSVL.

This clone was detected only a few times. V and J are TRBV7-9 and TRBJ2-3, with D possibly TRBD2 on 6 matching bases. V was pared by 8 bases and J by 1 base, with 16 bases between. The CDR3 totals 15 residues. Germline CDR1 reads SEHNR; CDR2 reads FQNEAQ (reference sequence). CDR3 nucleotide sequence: TGTGCCAGCGAACACGGGGGAGGTGGCACAGATACGCAGTATTTT. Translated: CASEHGGGGTDTQYF. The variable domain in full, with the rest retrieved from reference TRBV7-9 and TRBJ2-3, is DTGVSQNPRHKITKRGQNVTFRCDPISEHNRLYWYRQTLGQGPEFLTYFQNEAQLEKSRLLSDRFSAERPKGSFSTLEIQRTEQGDSAMYLCASEHGGGGTDTQYFGPGTRLTVL.

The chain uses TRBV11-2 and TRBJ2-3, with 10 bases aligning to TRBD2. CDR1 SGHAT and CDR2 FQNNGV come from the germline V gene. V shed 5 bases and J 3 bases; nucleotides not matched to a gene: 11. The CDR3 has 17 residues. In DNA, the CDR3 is TGTGCCAGCAGCCCAACCCCGAGTAGCGGGAGGACAGATACGCAGTATTTT. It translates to CASSPTPSSGRTDTQYF.

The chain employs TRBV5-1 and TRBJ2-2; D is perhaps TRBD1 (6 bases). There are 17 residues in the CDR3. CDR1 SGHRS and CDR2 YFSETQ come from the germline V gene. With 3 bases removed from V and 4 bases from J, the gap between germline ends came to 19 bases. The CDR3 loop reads CASSWDGQRFSTGELFF. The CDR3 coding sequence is TGCGCCAGCAGCTGGGACGGACAGCGGTTCTCCACCGGGGAGCTGTTTTTT. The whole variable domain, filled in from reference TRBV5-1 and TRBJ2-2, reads KAGVTQTPRYLIKTRGQQVTLSCSPISGHRSVSWYQQTPGQGLQFLFEYFSETQRNKGNFPGRFSGRQFSNSRSEMNVSTLELGDSALYLCASSWDGQRFSTGELFFGEGSRLTVL.

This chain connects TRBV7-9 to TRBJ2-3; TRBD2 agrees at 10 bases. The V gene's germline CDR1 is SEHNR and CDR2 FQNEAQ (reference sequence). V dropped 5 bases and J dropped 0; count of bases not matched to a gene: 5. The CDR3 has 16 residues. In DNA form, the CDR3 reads TGTGCCAGCAGCGTGGGACTAGCGCTGAGCACAGATACGCAGTATTTT. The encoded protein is CASSVGLALSTDTQYF. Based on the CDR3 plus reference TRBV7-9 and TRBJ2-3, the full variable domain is DTGVSQNPRHKITKRGQNVTFRCDPISEHNRLYWYRQTLGQGPEFLTYFQNEAQLEKSRLLSDRFSAERPKGSFSTLEIQRTEQGDSAMYLCASSVGLALSTDTQYFGPGTRLTVL.

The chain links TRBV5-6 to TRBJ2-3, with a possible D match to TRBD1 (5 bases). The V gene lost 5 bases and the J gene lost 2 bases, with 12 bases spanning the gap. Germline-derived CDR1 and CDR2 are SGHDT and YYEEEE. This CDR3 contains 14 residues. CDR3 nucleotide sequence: TGTGCCAGCAGTAGACAGCGCCTCACAGATACGCAGTATTTT. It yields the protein CASSRQRLTDTQYF.

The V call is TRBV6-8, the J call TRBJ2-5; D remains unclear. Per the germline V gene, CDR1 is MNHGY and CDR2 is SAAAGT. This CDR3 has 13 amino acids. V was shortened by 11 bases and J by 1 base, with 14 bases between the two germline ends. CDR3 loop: CAPFPHFQETQYF. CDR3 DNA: TGTGCCCCGTTCCCGCACTTCCAAGAGACCCAGTACTTC.

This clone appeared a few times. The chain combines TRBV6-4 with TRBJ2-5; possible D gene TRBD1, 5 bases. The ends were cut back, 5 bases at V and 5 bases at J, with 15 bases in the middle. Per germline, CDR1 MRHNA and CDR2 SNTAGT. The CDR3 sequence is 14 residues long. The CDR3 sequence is CASSPTGLTETQYF. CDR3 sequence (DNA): TGTGCCAGCAGTCCCACAGGTCTCACGGAGACCCAGTACTTC.

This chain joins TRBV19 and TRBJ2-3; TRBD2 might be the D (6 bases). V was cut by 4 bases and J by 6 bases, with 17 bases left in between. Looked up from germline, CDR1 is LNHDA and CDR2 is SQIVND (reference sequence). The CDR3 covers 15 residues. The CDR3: CASSRAALGGDTQYF. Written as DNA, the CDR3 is TGTGCCAGTAGTAGAGCGGCCCTTGGGGGGGATACGCAGTATTTT.

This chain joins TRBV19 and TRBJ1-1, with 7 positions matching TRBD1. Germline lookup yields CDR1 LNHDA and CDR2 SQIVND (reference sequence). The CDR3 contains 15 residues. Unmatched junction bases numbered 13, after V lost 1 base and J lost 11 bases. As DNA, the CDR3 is TGTGCCAGTAGTATAGCAGGGACAGCCCGGAGGAAGGCTTTCTTT. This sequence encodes CASSIAGTARRKAFF.

The CDR3 region has the DNA TGCGCCAGCAGCAGGAACAGGGCCCAAGAGACCCAGTACTTC. Amino acids: CASSRNRAQETQYF. The rearrangement joins TRBV5-1 to TRBJ2-5; D may be TRBD1 (6 bases). Germline loops: CDR1 SGHRS, CDR2 YFSETQ. The CDR3 extends over 14 amino acids. Between the trimmed V and J ends, which lost 4 bases and 1 base, there was a span of 11 bases.

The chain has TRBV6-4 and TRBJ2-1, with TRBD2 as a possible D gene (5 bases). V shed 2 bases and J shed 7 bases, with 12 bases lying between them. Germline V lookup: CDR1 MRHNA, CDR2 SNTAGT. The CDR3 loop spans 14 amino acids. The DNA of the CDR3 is TGTGCCAGCAGTGACGAGTCGGGGAGAAATGAGCAGTTCTTC. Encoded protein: CASSDESGRNEQFF.

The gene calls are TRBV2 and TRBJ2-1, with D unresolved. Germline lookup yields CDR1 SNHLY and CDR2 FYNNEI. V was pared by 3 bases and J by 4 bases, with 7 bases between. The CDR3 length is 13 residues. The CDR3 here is CASSDFRYNEQFF. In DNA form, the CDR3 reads TGTGCCAGCAGTGACTTTAGATACAATGAGCAGTTCTTC.

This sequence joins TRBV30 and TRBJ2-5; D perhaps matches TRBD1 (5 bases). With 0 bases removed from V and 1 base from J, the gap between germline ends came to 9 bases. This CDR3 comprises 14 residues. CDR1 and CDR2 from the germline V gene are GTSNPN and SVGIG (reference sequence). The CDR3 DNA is TGTGCCTGGAGTGTATACAGGACCCAAGAGACCCAGTACTTC. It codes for CAWSVYRTQETQYF.

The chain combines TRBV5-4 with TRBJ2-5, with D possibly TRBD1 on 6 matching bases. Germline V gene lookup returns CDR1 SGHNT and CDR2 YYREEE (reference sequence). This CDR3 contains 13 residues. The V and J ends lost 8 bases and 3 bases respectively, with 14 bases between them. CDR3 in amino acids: CASSGAQEETQYF. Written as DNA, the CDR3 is TGTGCCAGTTCAGGGGCGCAGGAAGAGACCCAGTACTTC.

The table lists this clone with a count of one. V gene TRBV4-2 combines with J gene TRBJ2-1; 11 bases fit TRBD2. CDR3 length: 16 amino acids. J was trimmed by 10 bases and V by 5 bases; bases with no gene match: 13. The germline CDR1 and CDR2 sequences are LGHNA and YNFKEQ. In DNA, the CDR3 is TGTGCCAGCAGCAGCGGGACTAGCGGACTACCAGGGGAGCAGTTCTTC. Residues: CASSSGTSGLPGEQFF.

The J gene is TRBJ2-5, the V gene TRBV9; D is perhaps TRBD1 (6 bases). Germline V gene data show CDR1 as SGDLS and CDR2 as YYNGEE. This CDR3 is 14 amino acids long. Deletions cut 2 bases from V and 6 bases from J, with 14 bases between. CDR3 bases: TGTGCCAGCAGCGTCGGGGCAGGGGTGCAGACCCAGTACTTC. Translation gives CASSVGAGVQTQYF.

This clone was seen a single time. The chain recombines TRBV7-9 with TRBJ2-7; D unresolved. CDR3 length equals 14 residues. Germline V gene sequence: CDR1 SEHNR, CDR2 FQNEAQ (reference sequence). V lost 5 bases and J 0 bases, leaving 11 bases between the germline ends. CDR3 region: CASSPQRSSYEQYF. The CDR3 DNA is TGTGCCAGCAGCCCCCAAAGGAGCTCCTACGAGCAGTACTTC.